A selection of T cell receptor beta chains follows, all from one sample in a study of Ad26.COV2.S vaccination and SARS-CoV-2 variants. Using immunoSEQ multiplex PCR, the repertoire was profiled, and TCRdb retains in-frame clones only, with some absent. The top ten clones hold approximately 5% of a sample with over 110,000 clones, roughly 85% of them seen once. This sample comprised peripheral blood, obtained after recovery from COVID-19. The receptors shown here come from a human donor who had recovered from COVID-19. Both conserved end residues are part of each CDR3. The D gene is left open where the match is weak. For some rows the clone size is stated as once, few or many, or as a class when expanded; others skip it.

V	J	size	D	CDR3	DNA
TRBV5-1	TRBJ2-5	-	TRBD2	CASSQRLAGAETQYF	TGCGCCAGCAGCCAACGACTAGCGGGTGCGGAGACCCAGTACTTC
TRBV21-1	TRBJ2-7	once	-	CASTQGAIYEQYF	TGTGCCAGCACCCAGGGGGCGATTTACGAGCAGTACTTC
TRBV9	TRBJ2-3	-	TRBD2	CASSGLSGGGTDTQYF	TGTGCCAGCAGCGGCCTTAGCGGGGGGGGCACAGATACGCAGTATTTT
TRBV25-1	TRBJ1-1	few	TRBD1	CASSDAGTGKRDTEAFF	TGTGCCAGCAGTGACGCCGGGACAGGCAAACGGGACACTGAAGCTTTCTTT
TRBV5-4	TRBJ2-1	-	-	CASSLGGSSYNEQFF	TGTGCCAGCAGCTTGGGGGGTAGCTCCTACAATGAGCAGTTCTTC
TRBV28	TRBJ1-2	-	-	CASSPTGPIYGYTF	TGTGCCAGCAGTCCCACGGGACCGATCTATGGCTACACCTTC
TRBV11-2	TRBJ2-7	-	-	CASSRDTTYEQYF	TGTGCCAGCAGCCGCGACACAACCTACGAGCAGTACTTC
TRBV19	TRBJ2-1	-	-	CASSIRQGNEQFF	TGTGCCAGTAGTATAAGGCAGGGCAATGAGCAGTTCTTC
TRBV14	TRBJ2-1	-	-	CASSQDWAGVSYNEQFF	TGTGCCAGCAGCCAAGATTGGGCAGGGGTCTCCTACAATGAGCAGTTCTTC
TRBV19	TRBJ2-1	once	-	CASSIRAGVAEQFF	TGTGCCAGTAGTATTAGGGCAGGGGTAGCGGAGCAGTTCTTC
TRBV28	TRBJ1-2	once	-	CASSSDRTDGYTF	TGTGCCAGCAGTTCCGATCGGACAGATGGCTACACCTTC
TRBV28	TRBJ2-5	few	-	CASSSWRTRQVETQYF	TGTGCCAGCAGCTCCTGGAGGACCCGCCAAGTAGAGACCCAGTACTTC
TRBV11-2	TRBJ1-6	-	-	CASSSYQRGNSPLHF	TGTGCCAGCAGCTCGTACCAGAGGGGAAATTCACCCCTCCACTTT
TRBV30	TRBJ2-5	once	TRBD1	CAWAAGGQGAQYF	TGTGCCTGGGCGGCTGGCGGCCAGGGGGCCCAGTACTTC
TRBV30	TRBJ1-2	-	-	CAWSFRSRVDGYTF	TGTGCCTGGAGTTTCAGAAGTAGGGTGGATGGCTACACCTTC
TRBV7-9	TRBJ1-2	-	TRBD1	CASSSPNRGNGGYTF	TGTGCCAGCAGCTCCCCAAACAGGGGGAACGGGGGCTACACCTTC
TRBV19	TRBJ1-1	-	-	CASSIRWGPGTEAFF	TGTGCCAGTAGTATAAGGTGGGGGCCGGGCACTGAAGCTTTCTTT
TRBV6-5	TRBJ2-3	-	TRBD1	CASRYDRASTDTQYF	TGTGCCAGCAGGTACGACAGGGCTAGCACAGATACGCAGTATTTT
TRBV4-3	TRBJ1-2	-	TRBD1	CASSQDRQGYNYGYTF	TGCGCCAGCAGCCAAGACCGACAGGGGTATAACTATGGCTACACCTTC
TRBV7-2	TRBJ2-4	-	TRBD2	CASSQGLAGAIQYF	TGTGCCAGCAGCCAGGGACTAGCGGGGGCTATTCAGTACTTC
TRBV28	TRBJ1-3	-	TRBD1	CASSAAGTGFGNTIYF	TGTGCCAGCAGTGCCGCCGGGACAGGCTTCGGAAACACCATATATTTT
TRBV5-1	TRBJ2-5	-	-	CASSLPGMGQWAKETQYF	TGCGCCAGCAGCTTGCCGGGTATGGGTCAGTGGGCGAAAGAGACCCAGTACTTC
TRBV7-9	TRBJ2-5	-	TRBD2	CASSLLAGTGETQYF	TGTGCCAGCAGCTTGCTAGCGGGGACCGGGGAGACCCAGTACTTC
TRBV5-1	TRBJ2-2	-	-	CASSDAGGSSNTGELFF	TGCGCCAGCAGCGACGCCGGCGGTTCCTCAAACACCGGGGAGCTGTTTTTT
TRBV25-1	TRBJ1-5	-	-	CASSATGQGSNQPQHF	TGTGCCAGCAGTGCGACAGGTCAGGGGAGCAATCAGCCCCAGCATTTT
TRBV7-8	TRBJ1-3	-	-	CASSLGVGTGGNTIYF	TGTGCCAGCAGCCTGGGGGTAGGGACGGGTGGAAACACCATATATTTT
TRBV7-2	TRBJ2-1	-	-	CASSARTREFSYNEQFF	TGTGCCAGCAGCGCGAGGACCAGGGAATTCTCCTACAATGAGCAGTTCTTC
TRBV10-1	TRBJ2-4	-	-	CASSESRGGDKNIQYF	TGCGCCAGCAGTGAGTCGAGGGGGGGCGACAAAAACATTCAGTACTTC
TRBV5-4	TRBJ2-7	-	TRBD2	CASSFSAGGPGEQYF	TGTGCCAGCAGCTTTTCAGCGGGGGGGCCGGGGGAGCAGTACTTC
TRBV12-3/TRBV12-4	TRBJ2-3	-	-	CASRTTDTQYF	TGTGCCAGCAGAACGACAGATACGCAGTATTTT
TRBV24-1	TRBJ2-1	-	-	CATSDLNDRNEQFF	TGTGCCACCAGTGATTTAAACGATAGGAATGAGCAGTTCTTC
TRBV6-1	TRBJ1-5	medium-sized	-	CASSEVTPHQPQHF	TGTGCCAGCAGTGAAGTTACGCCGCATCAGCCCCAGCATTTT
TRBV18	TRBJ1-1	-	-	CASSPRRDTLHGDF	TGTGCCAGCTCACCACGGAGAGACACCCTCCATGGAGACTTT
TRBV30	TRBJ1-1	-	-	CAWSPPGAGVVTEAFF	TGTGCCTGGAGTCCCCCAGGGGCAGGGGTCGTCACTGAAGCTTTCTTT
TRBV6-5	TRBJ2-3	-	-	CASKQRGPTDTQYF	TGTGCCAGCAAACAACGGGGGCCCACAGATACGCAGTATTTT
TRBV5-4	TRBJ1-1	once	-	CASSWKGRDTEAFF	TGTGCCAGCAGCTGGAAGGGGCGGGACACTGAAGCTTTCTTT
TRBV3-1/TRBV3-2	TRBJ1-6	-	-	CASSPQQNSPLHF	TGTGCCAGCAGCCCGCAACAAAATTCACCCCTCCACTTT
TRBV27	TRBJ2-7	-	-	CASSPSEGGRSYEQYF	TGTGCCAGCAGTCCCTCGGAGGGGGGGAGATCCTACGAGCAGTACTTC
TRBV6-2/TRBV6-3	TRBJ2-5	-	-	CASSRGLVSSSGKNQETQYF	TGTGCCAGCAGCCGGGGGCTGGTATCGTCGTCGGGGAAAAACCAAGAGACCCAGTACTTC
TRBV12-3/TRBV12-4	TRBJ1-1	-	-	CASGSGATEAFF	TGTGCCAGCGGGTCAGGAGCCACTGAAGCTTTCTTT
TRBV28	TRBJ2-7	-	-	CASSLDNSYEQYF	TGTGCCAGCAGTTTGGACAACTCCTACGAGCAGTACTTC
TRBV3-1/TRBV3-2	TRBJ2-7	-	-	CASSPHQFYEQYF	TGTGCCAGCAGCCCCCACCAGTTCTACGAGCAGTACTTC
TRBV7-9	TRBJ2-7	-	-	CASSLDQSSYEQYF	TGTGCCAGCAGCTTAGATCAGAGCTCCTACGAGCAGTACTTC
TRBV12-3/TRBV12-4	TRBJ1-1	-	-	CASSSGWTEAFF	TGTGCCAGCAGTTCCGGATGGACTGAAGCTTTCTTT
TRBV7-9	TRBJ2-5	-	-	CASSSTGQETQYF	TGTGCCAGCAGCTCGACAGGCCAAGAGACCCAGTACTTC
TRBV6-5	TRBJ1-1	-	-	CASRLLTGNTEAFF	TGTGCCAGCAGACTTCTCACAGGGAACACTGAAGCTTTCTTT
TRBV19	TRBJ1-5	once	-	CATAVEESNQPQHF	TGTGCCACTGCCGTGGAGGAGAGCAATCAGCCCCAGCATTTT
TRBV7-2	TRBJ2-1	-	-	CASSLVSGDEQFF	TGTGCCAGCAGCTTAGTTAGTGGGGATGAGCAGTTCTTC
TRBV7-9	TRBJ1-5	-	TRBD1	CASSLHGQGVQPQHF	TGTGCCAGCAGCTTACATGGACAGGGGGTCCAGCCCCAGCATTTT
TRBV7-8	TRBJ1-1	-	-	CASSSGTEAFF	TGTGCCAGCAGCTCGGGGACTGAAGCTTTCTTT
TRBV7-6	TRBJ1-4	-	-	CASSLAPTGLEEKLFF	TGTGCCAGCAGCTTAGCCCCCACAGGGTTAGAGGAAAAACTGTTTTTT
TRBV25-1	TRBJ1-3	-	-	CASSVARAGNTIYF	TGTGCCAGCAGTGTAGCCAGGGCTGGAAACACCATATATTTT
TRBV7-6	TRBJ2-1	-	TRBD1	CASSATGGLQSNEQFF	TGTGCCAGCAGCGCAACAGGGGGTCTACAATCAAATGAGCAGTTCTTC
TRBV5-4	TRBJ2-7	-	TRBD1	CASSLDRGRREQYF	TGTGCCAGCAGCTTGGACAGGGGGCGACGTGAGCAGTACTTC
TRBV19	TRBJ2-7	-	-	CASGARTDYYEQYF	TGTGCCAGTGGGGCCCGGACAGATTACTACGAGCAGTACTTC
TRBV6-2/TRBV6-3	TRBJ2-1	-	-	CASSSTKSYNEQFF	TGTGCCAGCAGTTCGACAAAGTCCTACAATGAGCAGTTCTTC
TRBV28	TRBJ1-2	-	TRBD1	CASTGQGPKTNYGYTF	TGTGCCAGCACGGGACAGGGACCGAAAACTAACTATGGCTACACCTTC